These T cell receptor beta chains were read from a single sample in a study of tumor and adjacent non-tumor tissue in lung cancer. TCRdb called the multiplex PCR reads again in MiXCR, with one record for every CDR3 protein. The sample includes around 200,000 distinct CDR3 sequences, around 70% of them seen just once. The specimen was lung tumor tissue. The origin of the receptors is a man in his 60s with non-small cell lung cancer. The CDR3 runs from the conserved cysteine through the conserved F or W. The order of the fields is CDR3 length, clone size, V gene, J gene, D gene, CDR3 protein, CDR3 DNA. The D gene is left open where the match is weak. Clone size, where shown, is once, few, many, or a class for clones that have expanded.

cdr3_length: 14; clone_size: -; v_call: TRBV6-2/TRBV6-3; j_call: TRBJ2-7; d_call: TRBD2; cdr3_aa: CASTRGGSCYEHYF; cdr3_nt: TGTGCCAGTACCCGGGGCGGGAGTTGCTACGAGCACTACTTC
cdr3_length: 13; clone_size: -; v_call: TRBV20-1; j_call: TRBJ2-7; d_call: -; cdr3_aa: CSAENGQSYEQYF; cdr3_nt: TGCAGTGCCGAAAATGGGCAGAGCTACGAGCAGTACTTC
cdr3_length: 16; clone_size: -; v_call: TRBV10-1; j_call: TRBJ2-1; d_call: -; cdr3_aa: CASSEGGLGSYNEQLF; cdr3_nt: TGCGCCAGCAGTGAGGGTGGACTTGGCTCCTACAATGAGCAGCTCTTC
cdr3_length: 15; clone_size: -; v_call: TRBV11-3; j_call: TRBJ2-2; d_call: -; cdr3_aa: CASGARETKTGELFF; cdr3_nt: TGTGCCAGCGGCGCTCGAGAGACGAAGACCGGGGAGCTGTTTTTT
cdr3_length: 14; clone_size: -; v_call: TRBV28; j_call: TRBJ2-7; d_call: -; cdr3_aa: CASCLDKGRYEQYF; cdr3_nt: TGTGCCAGCTGCTTAGACAAGGGGCGCTACGAGCAGTACTTC
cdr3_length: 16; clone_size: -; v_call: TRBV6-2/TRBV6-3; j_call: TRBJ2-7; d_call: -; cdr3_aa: CASSSHSRTVLYEQYF; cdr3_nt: TGTGCCAGCAGTTCCCACTCAAGGACGGTCTTGTACGAGCAGTACTTC
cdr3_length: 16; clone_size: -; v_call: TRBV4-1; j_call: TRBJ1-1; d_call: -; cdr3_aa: CASSQRTREGSTEGFF; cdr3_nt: TGCGCCAGCAGCCAACGGACACGGGAGGGAAGCACTGAAGGTTTCTTT
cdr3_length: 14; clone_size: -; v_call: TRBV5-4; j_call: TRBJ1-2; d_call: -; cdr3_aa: CASSLGMQVYGYTF; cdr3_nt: TGTGCCAGCAGCTTGGGGATGCAGGTCTATGGTTACACCTTC
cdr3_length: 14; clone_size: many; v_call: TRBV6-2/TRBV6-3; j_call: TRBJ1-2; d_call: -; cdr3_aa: CASSYRRGSSGYTF; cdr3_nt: TGTGCCAGCAGTTACCGTCGAGGGAGCAGTGGCTACACCTTC
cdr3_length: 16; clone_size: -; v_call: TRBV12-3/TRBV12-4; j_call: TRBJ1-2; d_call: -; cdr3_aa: CAISLWGPGTNCGYTF; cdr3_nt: TGTGCCATCAGTTTATGGGGCCCTGGAACTAACTGTGGCTACACCTTC
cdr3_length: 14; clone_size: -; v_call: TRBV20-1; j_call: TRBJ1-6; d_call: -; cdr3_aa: CSARGQGNISPLHF; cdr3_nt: TGCAGTGCTAGGGGGCAAGGGAATATTTCACCCCTCCACTTT